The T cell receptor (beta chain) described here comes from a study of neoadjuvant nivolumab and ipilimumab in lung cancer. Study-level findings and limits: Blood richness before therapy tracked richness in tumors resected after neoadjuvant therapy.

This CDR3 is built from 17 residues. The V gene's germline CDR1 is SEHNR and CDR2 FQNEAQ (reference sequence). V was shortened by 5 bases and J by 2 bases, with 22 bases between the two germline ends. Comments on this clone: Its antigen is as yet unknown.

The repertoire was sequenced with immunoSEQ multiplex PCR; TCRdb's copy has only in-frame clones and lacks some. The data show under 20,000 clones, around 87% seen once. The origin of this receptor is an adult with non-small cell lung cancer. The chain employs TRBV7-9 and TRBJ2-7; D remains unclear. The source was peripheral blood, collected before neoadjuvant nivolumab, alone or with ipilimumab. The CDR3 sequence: CASSPWKGPPFTYEQYF. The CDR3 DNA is TGTGCCAGCAGCCCCTGGAAGGGTCCACCCTTTACCTACGAGCAGTACTTC.